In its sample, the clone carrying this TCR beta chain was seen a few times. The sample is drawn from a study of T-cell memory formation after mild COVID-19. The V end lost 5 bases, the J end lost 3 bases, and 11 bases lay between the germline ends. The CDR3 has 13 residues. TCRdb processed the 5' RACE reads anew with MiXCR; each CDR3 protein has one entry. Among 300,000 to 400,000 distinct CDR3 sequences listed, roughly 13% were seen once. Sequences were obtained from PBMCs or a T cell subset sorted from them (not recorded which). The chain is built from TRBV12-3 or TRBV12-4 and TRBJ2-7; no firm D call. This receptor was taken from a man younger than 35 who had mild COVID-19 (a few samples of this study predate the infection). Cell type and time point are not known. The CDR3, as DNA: TGTGCCAGCAGTCTTACAAGATACTACGAGCAGTACTTC. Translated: CASSLTRYYEQYF.